These T cell receptor beta chains were read from a single sample in a study of T cells expressing NK-cell markers. TCRdb re-called the 5' RACE reads and shows each CDR3 protein once, DNA omitted. The record lists approximately 420,000 distinct CDR3 sequences, of which the ten most abundant hold roughly 10%. Sequenced sample: blood T cells: a sorted CD56 or NKG2C T cell subset, CD4+ or CD8+ T cells, or bulk PBMC T cells (not recorded which). These receptors were obtained from a woman in her forties or fifties in good health. CDR3s include the opening cysteine and the closing phenylalanine or tryptophan.

TRBJ2-3,TRBV21-1,CASSKGLAGRADTQYF
TRBJ2-7,TRBV4-2,CASSQGTGVNLDEQYF
TRBJ2-1,TRBV5-1,CASSLAGTGRVEQFF
TRBJ2-1,TRBV10-3,CAIRRAGGNYNEQFF
TRBJ2-1,TRBV5-1,CASSPYLTSGRGREQFF
TRBJ1-6,TRBV5-1,CASSSAGTGRASPLHF
TRBJ2-2,TRBV2,CASSKAGYGSGELFF
TRBJ2-1,TRBV12-3/TRBV12-4,CASSLRTTGNEQFF
TRBJ2-7,TRBV19,CASSVSGVYEQYF
TRBJ2-1,TRBV14,CASSFRRALLNEQFF
TRBJ1-1,TRBV4-1,CASMGGREAFF
TRBJ2-5,TRBV6-2/TRBV6-3,CASSRPAPLEQETQYF
TRBJ2-2,TRBV7-9,CASSPPGRLAGAGELFF
TRBJ1-2,TRBV12-3/TRBV12-4,CASRSGTGNGGYTF
TRBJ2-1,TRBV12-3/TRBV12-4,CASQETTRAYNEQFF
TRBJ2-5,TRBV7-9,CASSPRTGMQETQYF
TRBJ2-1,TRBV5-1,CASSLGQLADEQFF
TRBJ2-7,TRBV13,CASSGTGGTTRWYEQYF
TRBJ1-2,TRBV12-3/TRBV12-4,CASRSGYSYTF
TRBJ2-5,TRBV28,CASSRTSGSLGQETQYF